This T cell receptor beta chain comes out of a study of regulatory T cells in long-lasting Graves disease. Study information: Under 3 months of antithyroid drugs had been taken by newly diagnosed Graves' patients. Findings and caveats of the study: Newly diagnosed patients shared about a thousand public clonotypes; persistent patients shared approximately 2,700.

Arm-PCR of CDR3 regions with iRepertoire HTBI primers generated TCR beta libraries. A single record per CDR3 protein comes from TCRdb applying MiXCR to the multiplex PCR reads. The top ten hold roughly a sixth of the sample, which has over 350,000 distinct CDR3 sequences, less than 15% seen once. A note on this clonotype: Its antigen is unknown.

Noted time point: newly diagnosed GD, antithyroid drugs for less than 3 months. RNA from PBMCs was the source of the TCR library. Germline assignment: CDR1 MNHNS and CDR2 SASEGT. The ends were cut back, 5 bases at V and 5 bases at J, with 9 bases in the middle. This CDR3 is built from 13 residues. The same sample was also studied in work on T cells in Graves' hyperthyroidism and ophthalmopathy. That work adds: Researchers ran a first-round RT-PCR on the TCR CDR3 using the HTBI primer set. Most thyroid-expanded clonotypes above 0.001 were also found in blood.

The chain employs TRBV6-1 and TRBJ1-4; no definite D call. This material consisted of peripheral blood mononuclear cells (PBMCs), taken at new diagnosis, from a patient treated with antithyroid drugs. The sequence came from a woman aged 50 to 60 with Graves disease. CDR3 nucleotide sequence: TGTGCCAGCAGTAGGGAATGGAATGAAAAACTGTTTTTT. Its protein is CASSREWNEKLFF.